One sample yielded the 6 T cell receptor beta chains listed below, sequenced in a study of blood T cells in healthy people across ages. Next came a second PCR, run for about 7 to 12 cycles, which used a sample-barcoded 5' primer along with a J-beta primer mix. TCRdb reanalysed the 5' RACE reads using MiXCR and keeps one entry per CDR3 protein. The repertoire holds approximately 800,000 distinct CDR3 sequences, approximately 25% seen once, with roughly 3.5% in the top ten. These data were also filed under a second study, of T cells of mothers and their children.

Material for sequencing was blood. These receptors all come from a boy aged 5 to 17 in good health.

This clonotype came up a few times. This rearrangement joins TRBV6-2 or TRBV6-3 to TRBJ2-7; 8 bases fit TRBD1. V was clipped by 2 bases and J by 3 bases; unmatched bases: 3. This CDR3 is 14 amino acids long. From germline, CDR1 is MNHEY and CDR2 SVGEGT. For the CDR3, the DNA is TGTGCCAGCAGTTACGGAGGACAGGGCTACGAGCAGTACTTC. Protein sequence: CASSYGGQGYEQYF.

V is TRBV21-1 and J is TRBJ2-5; TRBD2 was called by the table and not checked on the DNA. TRBV21-1 is noted as a pseudogene. CDR3 length: 16 amino acids. This chain's CDR3 is CAKGGGTSDTQETQYF. The DNA for the CDR3 is TGTGCCAAAGGGGGCGGGACTAGCGACACCCAGGAGACCCAGTACTTC.

This clonotype appeared a few times. The CDR3 is CSGASSYNEQFF. The DNA of the CDR3 is TGCAGTGGAGCGAGCTCCTACAATGAGCAGTTCTTC. V and J are TRBV20-1 and TRBJ2-1; D not certain. With 7 bases removed from V and 0 bases from J, the gap between germline ends came to 7 bases. There are 12 residues in the CDR3. The germline gives CDR1 DFQATT, CDR2 SNEGSKA (reference sequence).

This clonotype showed up just a few times. The chain has TRBV4-3 and TRBJ2-5, with D tentatively TRBD2 (5 bases). The last part of the DNA fits TRBJ2-1 better; the J call may be wrong. CDR3 length: 15 amino acids. CDR1 is LGHNA, CDR2 YSLEER, per germline. The CDR3 is CASSQAMSGLDEQFF. CDR3 DNA sequence: TGCGCCAGCAGCCAAGCGATGAGCGGTCTTGATGAGCAGTTCTTC.

Ten or more counts support this clonotype. The rearrangement links TRBV28 to TRBJ2-7, with a weak D call TRBD2 (5 bases). The V end lost 8 bases, the J end lost 2 bases, and 10 bases lay between the germline ends. Germline assignment: CDR1 MDHEN and CDR2 SYDVKM. CDR3 length: 12 amino acids. This CDR3 is CASGRSTYEQYF. In DNA form, the CDR3 reads TGTGCCAGCGGGAGAAGTACCTACGAGCAGTACTTC.

The CDR3 nucleotides are TGTGCCAGCAGCCAAGATGGCAGGAAGAACACTGAAGCTTTCTTT. It yields the protein CASSQDGRKNTEAFF. The chain joins TRBV14 to TRBJ1-1; D is ambiguous. CDR1 and CDR2 (germline): SGHDN, FVKESK. The CDR3 sequence is 15 residues long. Trimming pared 0 bases from V and 1 base from J, leaving 9 bases between.